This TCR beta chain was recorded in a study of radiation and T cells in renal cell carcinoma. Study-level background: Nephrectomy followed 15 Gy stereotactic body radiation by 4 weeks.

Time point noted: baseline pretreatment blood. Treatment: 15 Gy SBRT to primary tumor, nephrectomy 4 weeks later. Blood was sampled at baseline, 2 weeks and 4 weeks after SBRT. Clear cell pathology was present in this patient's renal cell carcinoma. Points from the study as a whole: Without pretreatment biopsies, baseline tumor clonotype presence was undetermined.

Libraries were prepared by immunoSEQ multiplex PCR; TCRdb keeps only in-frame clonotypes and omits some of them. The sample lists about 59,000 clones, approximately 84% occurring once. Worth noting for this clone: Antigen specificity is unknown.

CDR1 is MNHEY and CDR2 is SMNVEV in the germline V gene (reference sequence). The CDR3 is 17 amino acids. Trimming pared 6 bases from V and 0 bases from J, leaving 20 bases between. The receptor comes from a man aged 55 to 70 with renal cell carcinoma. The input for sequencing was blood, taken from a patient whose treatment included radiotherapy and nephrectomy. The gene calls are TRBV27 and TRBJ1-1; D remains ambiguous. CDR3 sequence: CASRKSLTMGMNTEAFF. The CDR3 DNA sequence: TGTGCCAGCAGAAAATCTCTCACGATGGGCATGAACACTGAAGCTTTCTTT.